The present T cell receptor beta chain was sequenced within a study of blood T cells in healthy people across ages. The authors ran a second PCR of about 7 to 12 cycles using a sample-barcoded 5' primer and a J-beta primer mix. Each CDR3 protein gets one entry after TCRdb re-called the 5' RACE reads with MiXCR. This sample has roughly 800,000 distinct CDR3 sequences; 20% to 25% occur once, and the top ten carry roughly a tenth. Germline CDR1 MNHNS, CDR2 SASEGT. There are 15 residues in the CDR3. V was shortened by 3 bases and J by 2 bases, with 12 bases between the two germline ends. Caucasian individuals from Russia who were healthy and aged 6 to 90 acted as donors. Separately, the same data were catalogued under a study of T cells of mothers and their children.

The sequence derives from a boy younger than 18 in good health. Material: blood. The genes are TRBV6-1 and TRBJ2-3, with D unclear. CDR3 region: CASSDPRRLTDTQYF. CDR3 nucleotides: TGTGCCAGCAGTGATCCTAGGAGACTCACAGATACGCAGTATTTT.